The clone carrying this TCR beta chain was found a few times. The germline CDR1 and CDR2 sequences are MNHNY and SVGAGI (reference sequence). The CDR3 spans 16 residues. V gave up 2 bases and J gave up 0 bases, with 13 bases separating them. The data originate from a study of cytotoxic CD8 clonotypes in ibrutinib-treated CLL. Libraries were prepared by immunoSEQ multiplex PCR; TCRdb keeps only in-frame clonotypes and omits some of them. Found here are roughly 200,000 clones, roughly 77% of them singletons; the top ten hold around 5.9%. Source: PBMCs, taken after 12 months of ibrutinib treatment. This chain joins TRBV6-6 and TRBJ1-1; D is unclear. The TCR originated in a human donor with chronic lymphocytic leukemia. CDR3 in amino acids: CASSYRAVHMNTEAFF. The CDR3 nucleotides are TGTGCCAGCAGTTACCGGGCAGTACACATGAACACTGAAGCTTTCTTT.